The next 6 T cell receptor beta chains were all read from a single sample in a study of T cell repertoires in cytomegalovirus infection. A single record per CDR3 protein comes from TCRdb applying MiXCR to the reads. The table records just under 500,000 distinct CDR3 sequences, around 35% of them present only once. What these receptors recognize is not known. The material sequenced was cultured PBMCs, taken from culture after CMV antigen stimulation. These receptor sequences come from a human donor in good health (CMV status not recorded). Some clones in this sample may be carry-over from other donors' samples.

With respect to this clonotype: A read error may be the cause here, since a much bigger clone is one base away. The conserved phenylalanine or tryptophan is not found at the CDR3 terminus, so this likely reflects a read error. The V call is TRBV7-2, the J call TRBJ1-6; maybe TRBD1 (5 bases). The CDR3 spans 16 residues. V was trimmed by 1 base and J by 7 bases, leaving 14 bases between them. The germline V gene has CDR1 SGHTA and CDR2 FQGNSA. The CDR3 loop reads CASSLGGLGLNSPLHC. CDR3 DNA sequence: TGTGCCAGCAGCTTAGGGGGCTTGGGACTAAATTCACCCCTCCACTGT.

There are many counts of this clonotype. The CDR3 region is CASSLDGEIWGYTF. CDR3 DNA sequence: TGTGCCAGCAGCTTAGACGGAGAGATCTGGGGCTACACCTTC. The chain links TRBV7-2 to TRBJ1-2, with unresolved D. The germline CDR1 and CDR2 sequences are SGHTA and FQGNSA. CDR3 length: 14 residues. Trimming removed 1 base at V and 8 bases at J, with 14 bases between.

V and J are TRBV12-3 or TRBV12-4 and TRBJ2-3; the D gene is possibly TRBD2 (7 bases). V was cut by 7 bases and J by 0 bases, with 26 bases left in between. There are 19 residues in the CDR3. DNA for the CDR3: TGTGCCAGCAACCTACTCGGGGGGCGAGCGGAAATTAGCACAGATACGCAGTATTTT. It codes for CASNLLGGRAEISTDTQYF.

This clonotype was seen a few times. CDR3: CASSGTGLAGGMFLNEQFF. The CDR3 DNA reads as TGTGCCAGCAGCGGGACGGGACTAGCGGGAGGTATGTTTTTGAATGAGCAGTTCTTC. This chain connects TRBV11-3 to TRBJ2-1; the match to TRBD2 covers 15 bases. Looked up from germline, CDR1 is SGHNT and CDR2 is YENEEA. The CDR3 runs 19 residues. Losses at the gene ends were 5 bases for V and 7 bases for J; bases not matched to a gene: 15.

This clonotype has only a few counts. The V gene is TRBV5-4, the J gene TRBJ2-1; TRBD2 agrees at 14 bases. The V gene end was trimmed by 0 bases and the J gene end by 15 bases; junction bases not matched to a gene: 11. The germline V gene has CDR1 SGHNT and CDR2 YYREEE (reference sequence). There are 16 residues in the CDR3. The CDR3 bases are TGTGCCAGCAGCTTGGCCCCGACTAGCGGGAGGGCCATCCGGTTCTTC. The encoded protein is CASSLAPTSGRAIRFF.

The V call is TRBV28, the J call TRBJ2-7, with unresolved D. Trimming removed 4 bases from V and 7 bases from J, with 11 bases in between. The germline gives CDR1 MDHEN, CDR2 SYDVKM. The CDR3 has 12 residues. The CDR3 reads CASSSRMWEQYF. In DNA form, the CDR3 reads TGTGCCAGCAGTTCGAGGATGTGGGAGCAGTACTTC. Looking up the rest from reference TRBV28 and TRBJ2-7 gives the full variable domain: DVKVTQSSRYLVKRTGEKVFLECVQDMDHENMFWYRQDPGLGLRLIYFSYDVKMKEKGDIPEGYSVSREKKERFSLILESASTNQTSMYLCASSSRMWEQYFGPGTRLTVT.